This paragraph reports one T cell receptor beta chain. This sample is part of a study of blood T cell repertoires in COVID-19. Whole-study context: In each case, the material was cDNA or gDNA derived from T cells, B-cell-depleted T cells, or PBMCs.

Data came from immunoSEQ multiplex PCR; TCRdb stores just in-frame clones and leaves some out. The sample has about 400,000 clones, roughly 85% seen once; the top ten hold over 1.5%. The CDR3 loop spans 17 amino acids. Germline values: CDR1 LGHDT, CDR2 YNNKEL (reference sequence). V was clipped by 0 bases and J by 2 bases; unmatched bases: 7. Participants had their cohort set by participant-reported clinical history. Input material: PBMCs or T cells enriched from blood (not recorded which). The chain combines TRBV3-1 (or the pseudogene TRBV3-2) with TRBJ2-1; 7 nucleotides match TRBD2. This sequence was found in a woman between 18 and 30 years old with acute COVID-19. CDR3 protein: CASSQDQGGDPYNEQFF. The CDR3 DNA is TGTGCCAGCAGCCAAGATCAGGGAGGGGATCCCTACAATGAGCAGTTCTTC.